This entry lists 10 T cell receptor beta chains sequenced from one sample in a study of beta chain features in type 1 diabetes (dated by TCRdb to 2016 to 2018). Summary of the overall study and its limitations: A moderate but significant shortening of TCRB CDR3 length was observed in type 1 diabetes patients in all four CD4+ subsets.

These receptors have no known antigen. Libraries were made using the immunoSEQ multiplex PCR assay. The High Capacity cDNA Reverse Transcription Kit was used to reverse transcribe all of the isolated RNA, meaning that expressed TCRB transcripts were what got sequenced. TCRdb carries this immuneACCESS record with in-frame sequences only. Its versions omit some clonotypes, under half of them owing to an unresolved V gene in the studies checked, with the rest unexplained. The sample table contains approximately 57,000 clones; only one count was recorded for 52% of them. 2.6% of the sample lies in the top ten. The sequenced sample consisted of Tregs from blood. Reading the label with the study, this specimen's cell subset or site is: regulatory CD4+ T cells. The receptors originated from a woman aged 40-49 years with type 1 diabetes.

This chain connects TRBV7-2 to TRBJ1-1; D not resolved. Trimming stripped 3 bases from V and 3 bases from J, with 8 bases between. The CDR3 is made up of 13 amino acids. Germline values: CDR1 SGHTA, CDR2 FQGNSA. CDR3 region: CASSFQRDTEAFF. CDR3 bases: TGTGCCAGCAGCTTCCAGCGGGACACTGAAGCTTTCTTT.

The J gene is TRBJ2-5, the V gene TRBV7-9; maybe TRBD1 (5 bases). Trimming removed 3 bases at V and 5 bases at J, with 10 bases between. Germline CDR1 SEHNR, CDR2 FQNEAQ (reference sequence). The CDR3 covers 13 residues. CDR3 loop: CASSFPPGETQYF. The CDR3 DNA reads as TGTGCCAGCAGCTTTCCCCCAGGGGAGACCCAGTACTTC. The whole variable domain, remainder taken from reference TRBV7-9 and TRBJ2-5, is DTGVSQNPRHKITKRGQNVTFRCDPISEHNRLYWYRQTLGQGPEFLTYFQNEAQLEKSRLLSDRFSAERPKGSFSTLEIQRTEQGDSAMYLCASSFPPGETQYFGPGTRLLVL.

The chain employs TRBV29-1 and TRBJ1-1, with D possibly being TRBD1 (6 bases). Trimming removed 3 bases at V and 0 bases at J, with 14 bases between. CDR3 size: 15 residues. Germline V gives CDR1 SQVTM, CDR2 ANQGSEA. CDR3 loop: CSVDRAGAVNTEAFF. CDR3 bases: TGCAGCGTTGACCGGGCGGGGGCCGTGAACACTGAAGCTTTCTTT.

A few counts support this clone. V and J are TRBV7-9 and TRBJ2-5, with a weak D call TRBD2 (7 bases). The J call is doubtful: the DNA matches TRBJ2-7 better. CDR3 size: 16 residues. Looked up from germline, CDR1 is SEHNR and CDR2 is FQNEAQ (reference sequence). The CDR3 DNA sequence: TGTGCCAGCAGCTTAGCGGAGGGGGGGCGCAGATACGAGCAGTACTTC. As protein: CASSLAEGGRRYEQYF.

This chain links TRBV7-2 with TRBJ1-5, with D uncertain. This CDR3 contains 15 residues. In germline, CDR1 is SGHTA, CDR2 FQGNSA. Between the trimmed V and J ends, which lost 3 bases and 7 bases, there was a span of 16 bases. CDR3 residues: CASSFVKGTGQPQHF. The CDR3 DNA is TGTGCCAGCAGCTTCGTAAAGGGTACGGGGCAGCCCCAGCATTTT.

V and J are TRBV27 and TRBJ2-5; 7 bases fit TRBD2. V shed 3 bases and J 3 bases; nucleotides not matched to a gene: 4. CDR1 is MNHEY and CDR2 is SMNVEV in the germline V gene (reference sequence). The CDR3 totals 14 residues. The DNA for the CDR3 is TGTGCCAGCAGTTTTCGGGGGAGGGAAGAGACCCAGTACTTC. As protein: CASSFRGREETQYF.

In this sample, this clone turned up a few times. V is TRBV5-1 and J is TRBJ2-5, with 7 bases lining up with TRBD1. CDR3 length: 14 amino acids. Germline trimming cut 2 bases from V and 2 bases from J; bases unmatched to any gene: 3. Germline values: CDR1 SGHRS, CDR2 YFSETQ. The CDR3 region has the DNA TGCGCCAGCAGCTTAGGGACAGAACAAGAGACCCAGTACTTC. Translating gives CASSLGTEQETQYF.

The chain has TRBV7-2 and TRBJ2-7, with 7 bases that match TRBD1. Germline CDR1 reads SGHTA; CDR2 reads FQGNSA. After removal of 0 bases from V and 4 bases from J, the junction contained 0 bases not matched to a gene. The CDR3 loop spans 13 amino acids. This CDR3 reads CASSLAGQYEQYF. The CDR3 DNA reads TGTGCCAGCAGCTTAGCGGGACAGTACGAGCAGTACTTC.

The chain couples TRBV19 to TRBJ1-5; unclear D gene. Germline V gene data show CDR1 as LNHDA and CDR2 as SQIVND (reference sequence). Trimming took 2 bases from V and 5 from J, leaving 13 bases between them. This CDR3 spans 15 amino acids. The CDR3 nucleotides are TGTGCCAGTAGTATATCGGGGTTTGGGCATCAGCCCCAGCATTTT. Protein product: CASSISGFGHQPQHF.

This chain connects TRBV6-6 to TRBJ2-7; possibly TRBD2 for D (6 bases). V lost 5 bases, J lost 2 bases, and 16 bases lay in between. Germline CDR1 and CDR2: MNHNY and SVGAGI (reference sequence). CDR3 size: 15 residues. The CDR3 nucleotides are TGTGCCAGCAGTAGTCTAGGAGGGGTTCCCTACGAGCAGTACTTC. The encoded protein is CASSSLGGVPYEQYF.